Listed below are T cell receptor beta chains from one sample, sequenced in a study of beta chain features in type 1 diabetes. Some clones are missing from TCRdb's copy, which holds only in-frame ones; the method was immunoSEQ multiplex PCR. The sample includes roughly 500,000 clones, around 30% seen only once; the top ten take 0.05% to 0.07%. Sequencing input: naive CD4+ T cells from blood. Receptor source: a man aged 18-30 years in good health. Each CDR3 is given without its conserved first and last residue. D genes are given only for firm matches.

TRBV28,-,TRBJ2-1,ASSFIGPLRGGNEQF
TRBV7-2,-,TRBJ2-7,ASSLRTGIDYEQY
TRBV29-1,-,TRBJ2-7,SVGFLDSPYEQY
TRBV25-1,-,TRBJ2-7,ASTRDTYYEQY
TRBV28,-,TRBJ2-5,ASSSGPIQETQY
TRBV7-9,-,TRBJ1-2,ASSPTALPYGYT
TRBV30,TRBD2,TRBJ2-1,AWSRLAGIYNEQF
TRBV30,-,TRBJ2-1,AWSVSRGEQF
TRBV5-1,-,TRBJ1-2,ASRLGYGYT
TRBV9,TRBD2,TRBJ2-2,ASSDYSGRTGELF